Listed here are 10 T cell receptor beta chains from one sample, sequenced in a study of cytomegalovirus exposure and HLA in healthy donors. Researchers ran the PCR with 60 Vbeta and 13 Jbeta primers. Generated by immunoSEQ multiplex PCR, the TCRdb table keeps only in-frame clones and is missing some. This table holds over 150,000 clones, approximately 76% found once. The specimen sequenced was PBMCs. All receptors come from a woman in her late teens or twenties in good health and CMV-seropositive.

This clone appeared once. The chain recombines TRBV11-1 with TRBJ1-6, with TRBD1 identical over 7 bases. The CDR3 is 15 residues long. From germline, CDR1 is SGHAT and CDR2 FQDESV (reference sequence). With 4 bases clipped from V and 7 bases from J, the junction kept 7 bases outside the gene matches. The CDR3: CASSYGGQWNSPLHF. CDR3 sequence (DNA): TGTGCCAGCAGCTATGGGGGACAGTGGAATTCACCCCTCCACTTT.

This chain joins TRBV11-3 and TRBJ2-1; maybe TRBD2 (6 bases). Trimming stripped 5 bases from V and 6 bases from J, with 11 bases between. CDR1 SGHNT and CDR2 YENEEA come from the germline V gene. The CDR3 sequence is 13 residues long. The CDR3 region is CASSQLAGNEQFF. CDR3 nucleotide sequence: TGTGCCAGCAGCCAACTAGCCGGCAATGAGCAGTTCTTC.

In this sample, this clone turned up once. The rearrangement uses TRBV13 and TRBJ2-3, with TRBD1 matching over 7 bases. The CDR3 loop spans 15 amino acids. Looked up from germline, CDR1 is PRHDT and CDR2 is FYEKMQ (reference sequence). Trimming cost V 4 bases and J 6 bases; bases outside gene matches: 10. The CDR3 here is CASSSRDRVRDTQYF. The CDR3 nucleotides read TGTGCCAGCAGCTCCCGAGACAGGGTTCGTGATACGCAGTATTTT.

The rearrangement links TRBV5-1 to TRBJ1-1; TRBD1 matches at 8 bases. CDR3 size: 15 residues. Germline trimming cut 0 bases from V and 5 bases from J; bases unmatched to any gene: 6. Germline loops: CDR1 SGHRS, CDR2 YFSETQ. The CDR3 nucleotides are TGCGCCAGCAGCTTGGTTTCCAGGGGGCGGACTGAAGCTTTCTTT. Its translation: CASSLVSRGRTEAFF.

This clone occurred once. The rearrangement joins TRBV7-9 to TRBJ2-7, with D unresolved. Germline V gene lookup returns CDR1 SEHNR and CDR2 FQNEAQ (reference sequence). V was shortened by 5 bases and J by 3 bases, with 5 bases between the two germline ends. The CDR3 loop spans 11 amino acids. The CDR3 DNA is TGTGCCAGCAGCGTGAGCTACGAGCAGTACTTC. Translation: CASSVSYEQYF.

This clone was counted a few times. The chain joins TRBV19 to TRBJ1-1; D might be TRBD1 (6 bases). The length of the CDR3 is 14 residues. Germline-derived CDR1 and CDR2 are LNHDA and SQIVND (reference sequence). Between the trimmed V and J ends, which lost 5 bases and 2 bases, there was a span of 12 bases. CDR3 DNA sequence: TGTGCCAGTAGTGTACAGGGTAGCAACACTGAAGCTTTCTTT. It translates to CASSVQGSNTEAFF.

This rearrangement joins TRBV10-3 to TRBJ2-2; 8 bases are a match to TRBD2. Germline trimming cut 5 bases from V and 1 base from J; bases unmatched to any gene: 9. The CDR3 consists of 17 residues. Germline assignment: CDR1 ENHRY and CDR2 SYGVKD. The CDR3 region has the DNA TGTGCCATCAGTCCGGTAGCGGGGAACTTGAACACCGGGGAGCTGTTTTTT. It specifies CAISPVAGNLNTGELFF.

The chain links TRBV9 to TRBJ1-2, with D unresolved. Germline values: CDR1 SGDLS, CDR2 YYNGEE. Trimming cost V 2 bases and J 7 bases, with 12 bases left between them. This CDR3 has 13 residues. CDR3 sequence: CASSVYKRGGYTF. As DNA, the CDR3 is TGTGCCAGCAGCGTTTACAAGCGGGGTGGCTACACCTTC. Full variable domain (outside the CDR3, taken from reference TRBV9 and TRBJ1-2): DSGVTQTPKHLITATGQRVTLRCSPRSGDLSVYWYQQSLDQGLQFLIQYYNGEERAKGNILERFSAQQFPDLHSELNLSSLELGDSALYFCASSVYKRGGYTFGSGTRLTVV.

The gene calls are TRBV28 and TRBJ2-1; 10 bases match TRBD1. V dropped 6 bases and J dropped 4; count of bases not matched to a gene: 6. Germline V gene data show CDR1 as MDHEN and CDR2 as SYDVKM. This CDR3 spans 15 amino acids. CDR3 nucleotides: TGTGCCAGCAGAAAAGGGGACAGGGGATACAATGAGCAGTTCTTC. Residues: CASRKGDRGYNEQFF.

The chain uses TRBV6-4 and TRBJ2-1, with 7 bases fitting TRBD2. Per the germline V gene, CDR1 is MRHNA and CDR2 is SNTAGT. The CDR3 totals 15 residues. V gave up 0 bases and J gave up 12 bases; unmatched junction bases: 11. In nucleotides, the CDR3 is TGTGCCAGCAGTGACTCGTCTAGCGGTGCCCGTGTGCAGTTCTTC. Protein: CASSDSSSGARVQFF.